Following are 20 T cell receptor beta chains from one sample sequenced in a study of blood T cells in healthy people across ages (dated by TCRdb to between 2015 and 2016). The library was prepared using 5' RACE. Sequencing was carried out with an Illumina HiSeq 2500. A second about 7 to 11 cycle PCR used a sample-barcoded 5' primer and a J-beta primer mix. The public reads were reanalyzed by TCRdb: fastp trimming at Q25, MiXCR alignment, in-frame beta chains only. Each CDR3 protein appears once, grouped with its most common genes and DNA. The sample records over 1,500,000 distinct CDR3 sequences, just under 50% of which are singletons. Less than 2.5% of the sample rests with the top ten. Sequencing was carried out using blood. The receptors come from a woman between 40 and 50 years old in good health.

A few counts support this clonotype. Just one base apart from a much larger clone, this may be a read error. The rearrangement joins TRBV6-1 to TRBJ2-5; the match to TRBD1 covers 10 bases. The V segment lost 3 bases and the J segment 11 bases; nucleotides outside the gene matches: 12. This CDR3 region has 15 residues. Germline CDR1 MNHNS, CDR2 SASEGT. CDR3 sequence (DNA): TGTGCCAGCAGTGAGGGACAGGGGTCCTACAATGAGCAGTACTTC. The encoded protein is CASSEGQGSYNEQYF.

The V call is TRBV20-1, the J call TRBJ1-6; no reliable D call. This CDR3 has 13 amino acids. CDR1 is DFQATT, CDR2 SNEGSKA, per germline (reference sequence). The V gene lost 8 bases and the J gene lost 0 bases, with 8 bases spanning the gap. CDR3 nucleotide sequence: TGCAGTTCGAAGAGCTCCTATAATTCACCCCTCCACTTT. Encoded protein: CSSKSSYNSPLHF.

This clonotype was seen just once. CDR3 DNA sequence: TGTGCCAGCAGTGTAGAACAGCGAAAAGGTTACTATGGCTACACCTTC. It yields the protein CASSVEQRKGYYGYTF. The rearrangement joins TRBV2 to TRBJ1-2; D call uncertain. V was trimmed by 4 bases and J by 3 bases, leaving 18 bases between them. The CDR3 covers 16 residues. Germline assignment: CDR1 SNHLY and CDR2 FYNNEI.

V gene TRBV21-1 combines with J gene TRBJ2-1; the table assigns TRBD1, which was not confirmed against the DNA. TRBV21-1 is a documented pseudogene. The CDR3 covers 14 residues. CDR3 coding DNA: TGTGCCAGCAGCCGGGACACTCCTTTAAATGAGCAGTTCTTC. Translated, it gives CASSRDTPLNEQFF.

This sequence joins TRBV5-5 and TRBJ2-2; TRBD1 agrees at 9 bases. From germline, CDR1 is SGHKS and CDR2 YYEKEE (reference sequence). This CDR3 comprises 15 residues. V was clipped by 1 base and J by 4 bases; unmatched bases: 2. CDR3 residues: CASSLPGQGTGELFF. Here the CDR3 DNA reads TGTGCCAGCAGCTTGCCGGGACAGGGCACCGGGGAGCTGTTTTTT.

The chain couples TRBV24-1 to TRBJ2-3; D assignment may be TRBD1 or TRBD2 (5 bases each). The CDR3 contains 15 residues. Germline V gene data show CDR1 as KGHDR and CDR2 as SFDVKD. Deletions cut 10 bases from V and 2 bases from J, with 18 bases between. Written as DNA, the CDR3 is TGTGCCACAAGGAGGCAAAGGGGTTACACAGATACGCAGTATTTT. Its translation: CATRRQRGYTDTQYF.

The chain recombines TRBV9 with TRBJ2-1; possible D gene TRBD1, 7 bases. With 0 bases removed from V and 7 bases from J, the gap between germline ends came to 11 bases. Germline lookup yields CDR1 SGDLS and CDR2 YYNGEE. This CDR3 is 14 amino acids long. CDR3 sequence: CASSVEGAGNEQFF. The CDR3, as DNA: TGTGCCAGCAGCGTAGAGGGGGCGGGGAATGAGCAGTTCTTC.

The chain uses TRBV6-5 and TRBJ1-4, with 7 bases aligning to TRBD1. Germline V gene lookup returns CDR1 MNHEY and CDR2 SVGAGI. Trimming cost V 0 bases and J 4 bases; bases outside gene matches: 5. This CDR3 has 16 residues. The CDR3 DNA is TGTGCCAGCAGTTACTCGGGCGGGACAGTTAATGAAAAACTGTTTTTT. Its translation is CASSYSGGTVNEKLFF.

The rearrangement uses TRBV4-1 and TRBJ2-1, with 16 bases lining up with TRBD2. The DNA end is a closer match to TRBJ2-7, so the J assignment may be wrong. Germline V CDR1 and CDR2: MGHRA, YSYEKL. This CDR3 is 19 amino acids long. CDR3 in DNA: TGCGCCAGCAGCCAAATACCGGGACTAGCGGGGGGGGCCTACAATGAGCAGTACTTC. Translated, it gives CASSQIPGLAGGAYNEQYF.

The gene calls are TRBV5-6 and TRBJ1-1; D remains ambiguous. The CDR3 length is 13 residues. Germline CDR1 reads SGHDT; CDR2 reads YYEEEE. V was trimmed by 4 bases and J by 2 bases, leaving 9 bases between them. The CDR3 DNA reads as TGTGCCAGCAGCCCGGCGATTAACACTGAAGCTTTCTTT. Amino acids: CASSPAINTEAFF.

This chain joins TRBV20-1 and TRBJ1-5; a possible D gene is TRBD1 (6 bases). Germline V gives CDR1 DFQATT, CDR2 SNEGSKA (reference sequence). The V end lost 3 bases, the J end lost 0 bases, and 9 bases lay between the germline ends. This CDR3 has 14 amino acids. The CDR3 coding sequence is TGCAGTGCTAGGTGGACAGATAGCAATCAGCCCCAGCATTTT. Translating it yields CSARWTDSNQPQHF.

This clonotype was observed a handful of times. The chain has TRBV7-2 and TRBJ2-6; 7 bases are shared with TRBD1. Germline lookup yields CDR1 SGHTA and CDR2 FQGNSA. V shed 3 bases and J 0 bases; nucleotides not matched to a gene: 5. The CDR3 is 17 amino acids. The CDR3 DNA sequence: TGTGCCAGCAGCTTCCGGGACAGACGCTCTGGGGCCAACGTCCTGACTTTC. It codes for CASSFRDRRSGANVLTF.

This clonotype was found once. The chain couples TRBV12-3 or TRBV12-4 to TRBJ2-1, with D possibly being TRBD1 (6 bases). V gave up 7 bases and J gave up 8 bases, with 18 bases separating them. The CDR3 runs to 14 residues. CDR3 nucleotide sequence: TGTGCCAGCACCACGGACAGTTCAATCTATGAGCAGTTCTTC. This translates into CASTTDSSIYEQFF.

Many counts were recorded for this clonotype. The chain employs TRBV6-2 or TRBV6-3 and TRBJ2-7; D is ambiguous. The CDR3 is 13 amino acids. The germline CDR1 and CDR2 sequences are MNHEY and SVGEGT. V was shortened by 0 bases and J by 6 bases, with 9 bases between the two germline ends. The CDR3 sequence: CASSYSDVREQYF. For the CDR3, the DNA is TGTGCCAGCAGTTACTCGGACGTCCGCGAGCAGTACTTC.

This clonotype has just a few counts. The chain employs TRBV27 and TRBJ2-4; D might be TRBD1 or TRBD2, each matching 5 bases. There are 18 residues in the CDR3. Trimming took 8 bases from V and 3 from J, leaving 26 bases between them. Per germline, CDR1 MNHEY and CDR2 SMNVEV (reference sequence). DNA of the CDR3: TGTGCCAGCCAACCTTGGCGGCAGAGGGGCGCGGGCAAAAACATTCAGTACTTC. As protein: CASQPWRQRGAGKNIQYF.

This clonotype was seen a few times. This sequence joins TRBV25-1 and TRBJ1-6; D is undetermined. The length of the CDR3 is 14 residues. The germline V gene has CDR1 MGHDK and CDR2 SYGVNS. V lost 6 bases and J 6 bases, leaving 12 bases between the germline ends. The CDR3 DNA follows: TGTGCCAGCAGCGAGGCCAGGCGTAATTCACCCCTCCACTTT. Translating gives CASSEARRNSPLHF.

V usage is TRBV20-1 and J usage is TRBJ2-1; 13 bases fit TRBD2. The V gene's germline CDR1 is DFQATT and CDR2 SNEGSKA (reference sequence). J was trimmed by 6 bases and V by 7 bases; bases with no gene match: 9. The CDR3 length is 15 residues. DNA for the CDR3: TGCAGTGGACTAGCGGGGGGCCGGGTGGTCAATGAGCAGTTCTTC. Translated, it gives CSGLAGGRVVNEQFF.

The chain recombines TRBV7-9 with TRBJ2-7; D is unclear. In germline, CDR1 is SEHNR, CDR2 FQNEAQ (reference sequence). CDR3 length: 12 amino acids. Trimming pared 2 bases from V and 4 bases from J, leaving 6 bases between. DNA of the CDR3: TGTGCCAGCAGCTTAAAACAGTACGAGCAGTACTTC. Translating gives CASSLKQYEQYF.

The chain carries TRBV4-1 and TRBJ2-1; D gene ambiguous. The CDR3 has 15 amino acids. CDR1 and CDR2 (germline): MGHRA, YSYEKL. Deletions cut 4 bases from V and 3 bases from J, with 13 bases between. In DNA form, the CDR3 reads TGCGCCAGCAGCCTTATCATGGACGACTACAATGAGCAGTTCTTC. Protein sequence: CASSLIMDDYNEQFF.

This clonotype was counted between two and nine times. V is TRBV20-1 and J is TRBJ1-2, with D maybe TRBD1 (5 bases). The CDR3 has 14 amino acids. V was shortened by 5 bases and J by 4 bases, with 17 bases between the two germline ends. Germline V CDR1 and CDR2: DFQATT, SNEGSKA (reference sequence). CDR3 region: CSAGTGLRGYGYTF. The CDR3 region has the DNA TGCAGTGCTGGTACGGGACTCCGGGGCTATGGCTACACCTTC.